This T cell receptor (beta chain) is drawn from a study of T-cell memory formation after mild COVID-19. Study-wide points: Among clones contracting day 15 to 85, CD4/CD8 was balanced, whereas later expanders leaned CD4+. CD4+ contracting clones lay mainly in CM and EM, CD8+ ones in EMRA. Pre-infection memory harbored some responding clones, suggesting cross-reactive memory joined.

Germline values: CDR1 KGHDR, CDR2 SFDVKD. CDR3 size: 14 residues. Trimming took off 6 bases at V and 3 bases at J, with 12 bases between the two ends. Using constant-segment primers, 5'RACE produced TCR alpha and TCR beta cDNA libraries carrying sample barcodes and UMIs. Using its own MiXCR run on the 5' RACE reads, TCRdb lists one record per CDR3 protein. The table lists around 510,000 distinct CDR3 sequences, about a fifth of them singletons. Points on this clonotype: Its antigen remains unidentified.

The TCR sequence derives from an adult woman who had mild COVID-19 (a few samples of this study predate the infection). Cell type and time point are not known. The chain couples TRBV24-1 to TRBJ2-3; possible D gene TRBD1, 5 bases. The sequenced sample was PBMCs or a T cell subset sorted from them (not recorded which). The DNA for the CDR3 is TGTGCCACCAGTTCTGGGGCGACGACAGATACGCAGTATTTT. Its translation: CATSSGATTDTQYF.